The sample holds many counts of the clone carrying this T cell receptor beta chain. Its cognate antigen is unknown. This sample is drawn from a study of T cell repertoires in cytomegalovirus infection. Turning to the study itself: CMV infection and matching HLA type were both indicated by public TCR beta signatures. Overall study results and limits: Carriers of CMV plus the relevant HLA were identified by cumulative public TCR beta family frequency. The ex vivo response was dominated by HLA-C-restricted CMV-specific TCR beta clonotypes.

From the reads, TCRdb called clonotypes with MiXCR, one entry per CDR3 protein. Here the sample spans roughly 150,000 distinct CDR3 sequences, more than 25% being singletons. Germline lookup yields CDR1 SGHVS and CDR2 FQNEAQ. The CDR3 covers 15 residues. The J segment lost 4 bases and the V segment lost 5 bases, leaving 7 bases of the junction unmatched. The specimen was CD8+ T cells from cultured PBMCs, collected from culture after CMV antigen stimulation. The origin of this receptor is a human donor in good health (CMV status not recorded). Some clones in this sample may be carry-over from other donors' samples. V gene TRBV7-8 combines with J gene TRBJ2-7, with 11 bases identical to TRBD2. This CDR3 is CASSPLASGGYEQYF. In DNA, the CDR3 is TGTGCCAGCAGCCCCCTGGCTAGCGGGGGGTACGAGCAGTACTTC.